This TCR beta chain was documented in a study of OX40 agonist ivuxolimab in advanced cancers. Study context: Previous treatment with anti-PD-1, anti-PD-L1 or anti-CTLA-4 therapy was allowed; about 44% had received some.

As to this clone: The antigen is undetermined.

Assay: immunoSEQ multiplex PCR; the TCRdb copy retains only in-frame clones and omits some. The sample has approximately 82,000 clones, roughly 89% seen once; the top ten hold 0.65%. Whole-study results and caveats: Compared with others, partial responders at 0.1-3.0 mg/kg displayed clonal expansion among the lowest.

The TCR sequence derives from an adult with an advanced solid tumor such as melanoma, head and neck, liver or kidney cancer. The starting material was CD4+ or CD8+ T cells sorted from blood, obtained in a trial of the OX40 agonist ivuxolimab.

The CDR3 DNA follows: TGTGCCAGCAGCTTAGTAACTAGCGGGGGCCGAGGGACCCAGTACTTC. This sequence encodes CASSLVTSGGRGTQYF. The chain employs TRBV7-6 and TRBJ2-5; 11 positions match TRBD2. This CDR3 has 16 residues. Germline CDR1 is SGHVS and CDR2 is FNYEAQ. V gave up 1 base and J gave up 7 bases; unmatched junction bases: 8. Full variable domain (remainder filled in from reference TRBV7-6 and TRBJ2-5): GAGVSQSPRYKVTKRGQDVALRCDPISGHVSLYWYRQALGQGPEFLTYFNYEAQQDKSGLPNDRFSAERPEGSISTLTIQRTEQRDSAMYRCASSLVTSGGRGTQYFGPGTRLLVL.